This TCR beta chain was recovered during a study of human T cells and chemical hapten exposure. The wider study: Each week of the roughly 25-week study, patients had diphenylcyclopropenone applied to the scalp. Whole-study findings and limits: The donors suffered from alopecia, so their immune response may not match that of healthy people. The number of TCRs over 1 in 1000 frequency stayed unchanged after DPC.

During construction of the library, unique molecular identifiers were attached to individual cDNA molecules for quantitative, reproducible TCR counting. Each CDR3 protein is one row after TCRdb ran MiXCR on the RACE reads. Among 35,000 to 45,000 distinct CDR3 sequences listed, around 12% were seen once. On this clonotype itself: Its antigen is not identified.

Germline V CDR1 and CDR2: MNHNS, SASEGT. The J segment lost 6 bases and the V segment lost 4 bases, leaving 5 bases of the junction unmatched. The CDR3 is made up of 13 amino acids. Time point noted: pre-sensitization, week 0. Treatment given: therapeutic diphenylcyclopropenone sensitization with weekly scalp DPC. This material consisted of whole blood, taken in connection with sensitization to the hapten diphenylcyclopropenone (DPC). This receptor was taken from a woman aged 25 to 45 with alopecia areata. Some clones in this sample may be carry-over from other donors' samples. The V gene is TRBV6-1, the J gene TRBJ2-5; TRBD1 matches at 7 bases. The CDR3 bases are TGTGCCAGCAGTGTAAACAGGGGAAAGACCCAGTACTTC. Protein sequence: CASSVNRGKTQYF.